The 15 T cell receptor beta chains presented below share a single source sample, sequenced in a study of shared clonotypes between healthy human individuals. TCRdb's table, derived via immunoSEQ multiplex PCR, lists solely in-frame clones and lacks some. The table shows under 850,000 clones, with 90% to 95% occurring only once. The naive CD8 subset, CD45RO-negative cells positively selected for CCR7, excluded terminally differentiated effector memory CD45RA+ cells. The sequencing sample was made of naive CD8+ T cells sorted from blood. Receptors were obtained from a man aged 25 to 45 in good health.

The chain carries TRBV6-1 and TRBJ2-3; TRBD2 might be the D (5 bases). The CDR3 runs 15 residues. Trimming left V 1 base short and J 5 bases short, with 13 bases between. The V gene's germline CDR1 is MNHNS and CDR2 SASEGT. The DNA of the CDR3 is TGTGCCAGCAGTGAAGGGATTTCCGGGGTAGATACGCAGTATTTT. Amino acids: CASSEGISGVDTQYF.

The chain joins TRBV7-9 to TRBJ2-4, with D uncertain. The CDR3 contains 14 residues. Trimming cost V 4 bases and J 0 bases, with 7 bases left between them. Germline values: CDR1 SEHNR, CDR2 FQNEAQ (reference sequence). This CDR3 is CASSSLVAKNIQYF. The CDR3 DNA follows: TGTGCCAGCAGCTCGCTGGTAGCCAAAAACATTCAGTACTTC. Based on the CDR3 plus reference TRBV7-9 and TRBJ2-4, the full variable domain is DTGVSQNPRHKITKRGQNVTFRCDPISEHNRLYWYRQTLGQGPEFLTYFQNEAQLEKSRLLSDRFSAERPKGSFSTLEIQRTEQGDSAMYLCASSSLVAKNIQYFGAGTRLSVL.

V is TRBV5-1 and J is TRBJ1-1; possible D gene TRBD1, 5 bases. V was pared by 1 base and J by 4 bases, with 11 bases between. The length of the CDR3 is 14 residues. Germline CDR1 is SGHRS and CDR2 is YFSETQ. CDR3 DNA sequence: TGCGCCAGCAGCTTGAGGCAGGGCGGCACTGAAGCTTTCTTT. This codes for CASSLRQGGTEAFF.

The chain is built from TRBV4-1 and TRBJ2-7, with 7 positions matching TRBD2. The germline CDR1 and CDR2 sequences are MGHRA and YSYEKL. J gave up 4 bases and V 1 base, and 7 bases lay outside the gene matches. This CDR3 comprises 15 residues. The CDR3, as DNA: TGCGCCAGCAGCCAAGGGGCAGCGGGATGGTACGAGCAGTACTTC. The encoded protein is CASSQGAAGWYEQYF.

This chain joins TRBV25-1 and TRBJ2-5, with TRBD2 matching over 11 bases. Germline V lookup: CDR1 MGHDK, CDR2 SYGVNS. CDR3 length: 16 amino acids. V shed 6 bases and J 1 base; nucleotides not matched to a gene: 7. CDR3 nucleotide sequence: TGTGCCAGCAGGTCGACCGGGACTAGCGGCCAAGAGACCCAGTACTTC. Its protein product is CASRSTGTSGQETQYF.

CDR3 coding DNA: TGTGCCAGCAGCGCAGAGGACAGAATTCAAGAGACCCAGTACTTC. Amino acid sequence: CASSAEDRIQETQYF. J is TRBJ2-5 and V is TRBV9; possible D gene TRBD1, 6 bases. The V end lost 3 bases, the J end lost 2 bases, and 14 bases lay between the germline ends. This CDR3 spans 15 amino acids. Germline V lookup: CDR1 SGDLS, CDR2 YYNGEE.

The chain links TRBV5-1 to TRBJ2-7; TRBD1 matches at 8 bases. Germline V lookup: CDR1 SGHRS, CDR2 YFSETQ. This CDR3 region has 13 residues. J gave up 1 base and V 3 bases, and 0 bases lay outside the gene matches. The CDR3, as DNA: TGCGCCAGCAGCTGGGACAGGTCCTACGAGCAGTACTTC. Translated: CASSWDRSYEQYF.

The chain couples TRBV29-1 to TRBJ2-1; D perhaps matches TRBD2 (6 bases). Germline CDR1 is SQVTM and CDR2 is ANQGSEA. The CDR3 runs 12 residues. The V end lost 4 bases, the J end lost 9 bases, and 13 bases lay between the germline ends. The CDR3 sequence is CSVGPGAIEQFF. Here the CDR3 DNA reads TGCAGCGTTGGGCCGGGAGCGATTGAGCAGTTCTTC.

The chain carries TRBV4-1 and TRBJ1-4; D is unclear. Trimming took off 4 bases at V and 8 bases at J, with 14 bases between the two ends. The CDR3 length is 14 residues. The germline V gene has CDR1 MGHRA and CDR2 YSYEKL. The DNA of the CDR3 is TGCGCCAGCAGCCTTAAGGACGGCTTAGAAAAACTGTTTTTT. Its translation: CASSLKDGLEKLFF.

The V and J genes are TRBV7-9 and TRBJ2-1; the match to TRBD2 covers 8 bases. The CDR3 extends over 13 amino acids. Per the germline V gene, CDR1 is SEHNR and CDR2 is FQNEAQ (reference sequence). V gave up 8 bases and J gave up 6 bases; unmatched junction bases: 6. The CDR3 is CASEREWFNEQFF. For the CDR3, the DNA is TGTGCCAGCGAGCGGGAGTGGTTCAATGAGCAGTTCTTC.

The chain combines TRBV7-3 with TRBJ1-4; 7 nucleotides match TRBD1. The junction had 2 bases not matched to a gene; V was cut back by 0 bases and J by 4 bases. The CDR3 extends over 15 amino acids. CDR1 and CDR2 from the germline V gene are SGHTA and FQGTGA. The CDR3: CASSLTGQINEKLFF. The CDR3 coding sequence is TGTGCCAGCAGCTTAACGGGACAGATTAATGAAAAACTGTTTTTT. Combining the CDR3 with reference TRBV7-3 and TRBJ1-4 gives the whole variable domain GAGVSQTPSNKVTEKGKYVELRCDPISGHTALYWYRQSLGQGPEFLIYFQGTGAADDSGLPNDRFFAVRPEGSVSTLKIQRTERGDSAVYLCASSLTGQINEKLFFGSGTQLSVL.

The chain employs TRBV7-6 and TRBJ2-1; D is ambiguous. Germline V lookup: CDR1 SGHVS, CDR2 FNYEAQ. The CDR3 sequence is 14 residues long. V lost 3 bases to trimming and J lost 4 bases, with 10 bases between them. The CDR3 loop is CASSFVENYNEQFF. CDR3 in DNA: TGTGCCAGCAGCTTCGTTGAAAATTACAATGAGCAGTTCTTC.

The rearrangement uses TRBV4-1 and TRBJ2-5; tentatively, D is TRBD2 (6 bases). The V end was cut by 0 bases, the J end by 2 bases, with 13 bases between. CDR3 length equals 16 residues. The germline V gene has CDR1 MGHRA and CDR2 YSYEKL. The CDR3 region has the DNA TGCGCCAGCAGCCAAGATCTAGGACTAATACAAGAGACCCAGTACTTC. This gives the protein CASSQDLGLIQETQYF.

This chain uses TRBV29-1 with TRBJ1-4; no firm D call. The CDR3 length is 12 residues. The V end was cut by 7 bases, the J end by 5 bases, with 11 bases between. Germline CDR1 and CDR2: SQVTM and ANQGSEA. CDR3 DNA sequence: TGCAGCGGGTTCGGCCTAAATGAAAAACTGTTTTTT. This sequence encodes CSGFGLNEKLFF.

This chain links TRBV2 with TRBJ2-5; D is ambiguous. Germline CDR1 and CDR2: SNHLY and FYNNEI. The V gene lost 3 bases and the J gene lost 1 base, with 6 bases spanning the gap. The CDR3 extends over 13 amino acids. The CDR3 bases are TGTGCCAGCAGTGACAAGGTCCAAGAGACCCAGTACTTC. It yields the protein CASSDKVQETQYF.